Detailed here is one T cell receptor beta chain. Its target is unknown. The entry originates in a study of cytomegalovirus exposure and HLA in healthy donors. Study-wide context: Around 78 million unique TCR sequences came from HLA-typed donors in an early release.

The V gene's germline CDR1 is MGHRA and CDR2 YSYEKL. The CDR3 has 15 residues. The V end was cut by 3 bases, the J end by 0 bases, with 11 bases between. Use of 60 Vbeta and 13 Jbeta primers characterized the PCR. Using immunoSEQ multiplex PCR, the repertoire was profiled, and TCRdb retains in-frame clones only, with some absent. The sample lists under 150,000 clones, about 85% occurring once. Notes on the study in general: Follow-up analysis found HLA locus-dependent TCR association rates, highest for DRB1 and lowest for HLA-C. In a later analysis, at a false discovery rate of 0.05, fewer than 20,000 TCR beta sequences matched HLA alleles.

The receptor was derived from a boy aged 2 to 10 in good health and CMV-seronegative. This chain uses TRBV4-1 with TRBJ1-1, with D unresolved. Sequences were obtained from PBMCs. The CDR3 sequence: CASSQRSRMNTEAFF. In DNA form, the CDR3 reads TGCGCCAGCAGCCAGCGTTCACGAATGAACACTGAAGCTTTCTTT.